This T cell receptor beta chain was identified in a study of shared clonotypes between healthy human individuals. Whole-study findings and limits: A reduction in generation probabilities was seen for non-shared clonotypes relative to those shared by all four donors.

Germline CDR1 reads SGHNT; CDR2 reads YENEEA. V was clipped by 5 bases and J by 6 bases; unmatched bases: 18. The length of the CDR3 is 20 residues. In its sample, this clone was seen once. The antigen remains unidentified. The table came from immunoSEQ multiplex PCR; TCRdb's copy has only in-frame clones and leaves some out. The sample consists of around 1 million clones, about 80% of them appearing once. The chain combines TRBV11-3 with TRBJ2-1; the match to TRBD2 covers 14 bases. Sequencing used memory CD4+ T cells sorted from blood. Indicated subset: CD45RA-negative fraction. This clonotype was obtained from a man between 18 and 29 years old in good health. The CDR3 bases are TGTGCCAGCAGCGCGAGCTTCGGGACTAGCGGGAGTAAGCGGGTCAATGAGCAGTTCTTC. Encoded protein: CASSASFGTSGSKRVNEQFF.